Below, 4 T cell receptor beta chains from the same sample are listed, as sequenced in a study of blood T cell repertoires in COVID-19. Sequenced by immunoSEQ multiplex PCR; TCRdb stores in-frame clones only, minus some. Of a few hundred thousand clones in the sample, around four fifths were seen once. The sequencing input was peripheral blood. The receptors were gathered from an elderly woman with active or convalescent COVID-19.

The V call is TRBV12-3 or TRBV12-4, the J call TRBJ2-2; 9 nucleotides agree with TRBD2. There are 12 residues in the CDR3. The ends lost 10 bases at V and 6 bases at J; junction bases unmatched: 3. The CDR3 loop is CATAGGPGELFF. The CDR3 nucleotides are TGTGCCACCGCGGGGGGGCCCGGGGAGCTGTTTTTT.

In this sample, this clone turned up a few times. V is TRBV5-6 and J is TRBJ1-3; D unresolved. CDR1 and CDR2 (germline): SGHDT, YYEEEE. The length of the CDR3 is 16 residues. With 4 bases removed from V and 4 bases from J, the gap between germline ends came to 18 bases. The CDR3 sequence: CASSPAGFIGGNTIYF. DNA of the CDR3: TGTGCCAGCAGCCCGGCGGGCTTTATCGGCGGAAACACCATATATTTT.

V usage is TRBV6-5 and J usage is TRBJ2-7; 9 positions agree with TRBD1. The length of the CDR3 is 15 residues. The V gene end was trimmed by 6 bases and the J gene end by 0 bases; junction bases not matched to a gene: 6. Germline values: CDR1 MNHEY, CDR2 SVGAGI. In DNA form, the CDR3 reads TGTGCCAGCAGAAACAGGGGGCGCGTCTCCTACGAGCAGTACTTC. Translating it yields CASRNRGRVSYEQYF.

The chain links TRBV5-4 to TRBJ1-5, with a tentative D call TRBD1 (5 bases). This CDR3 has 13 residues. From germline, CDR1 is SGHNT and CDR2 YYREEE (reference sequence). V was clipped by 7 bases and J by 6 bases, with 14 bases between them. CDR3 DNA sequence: TGTGCCAGCTCCCCGGGGGGGGGTCAGCCCCAGCATTTT. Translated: CASSPGGGQPQHF.